This T cell receptor (beta chain) was captured in a study of cytomegalovirus exposure and HLA in healthy donors. Study-level points and caveats: The authors confirmed in vitro that a few CMV-associated chains were specific for CMV antigens. Productive rates of about 90% or about 30% were seen for most TCR beta V segments in an earlier analysis. Cytomegalovirus association was assigned to more than 150 TCR beta chains.

The PCR used 60 Vbeta and 13 Jbeta primers. Some clones are missing from TCRdb's copy, which holds only in-frame ones; the method was immunoSEQ multiplex PCR. This sample has some 130,000 clones, with more than 8% found just once. There are 14 residues in the CDR3. Germline CDR1 is MRHNA and CDR2 is SNTAGT. The J segment lost 9 bases and the V segment lost 4 bases, leaving 7 bases of the junction unmatched. In its sample, this clone was seen a few times. Antigen specificity is unknown. The origin of this receptor is a man aged 50 to 59 in good health and CMV-seronegative. The source material was PBMCs. The genes are TRBV6-4 and TRBJ2-1, with TRBD1 matching over 9 bases. In DNA form, the CDR3 reads TGTGCCAGCAGTGCTGGACAGGGGATTTCTGAGCAGTTCTTC. Its protein product is CASSAGQGISEQFF.